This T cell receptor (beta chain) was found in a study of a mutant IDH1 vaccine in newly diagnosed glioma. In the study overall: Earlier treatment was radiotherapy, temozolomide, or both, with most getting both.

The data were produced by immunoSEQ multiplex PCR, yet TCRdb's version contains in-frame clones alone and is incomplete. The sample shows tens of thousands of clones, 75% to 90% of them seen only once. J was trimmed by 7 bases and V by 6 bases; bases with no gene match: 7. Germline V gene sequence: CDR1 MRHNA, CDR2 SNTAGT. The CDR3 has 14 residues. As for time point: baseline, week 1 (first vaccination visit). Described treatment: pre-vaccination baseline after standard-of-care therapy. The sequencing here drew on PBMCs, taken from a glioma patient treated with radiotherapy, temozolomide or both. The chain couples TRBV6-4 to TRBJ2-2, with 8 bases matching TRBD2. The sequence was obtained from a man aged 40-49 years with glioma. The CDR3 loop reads CASRRTSRSGELFF. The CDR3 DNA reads TGTGCCAGCAGACGGACTAGCCGAAGCGGGGAGCTGTTTTTT.